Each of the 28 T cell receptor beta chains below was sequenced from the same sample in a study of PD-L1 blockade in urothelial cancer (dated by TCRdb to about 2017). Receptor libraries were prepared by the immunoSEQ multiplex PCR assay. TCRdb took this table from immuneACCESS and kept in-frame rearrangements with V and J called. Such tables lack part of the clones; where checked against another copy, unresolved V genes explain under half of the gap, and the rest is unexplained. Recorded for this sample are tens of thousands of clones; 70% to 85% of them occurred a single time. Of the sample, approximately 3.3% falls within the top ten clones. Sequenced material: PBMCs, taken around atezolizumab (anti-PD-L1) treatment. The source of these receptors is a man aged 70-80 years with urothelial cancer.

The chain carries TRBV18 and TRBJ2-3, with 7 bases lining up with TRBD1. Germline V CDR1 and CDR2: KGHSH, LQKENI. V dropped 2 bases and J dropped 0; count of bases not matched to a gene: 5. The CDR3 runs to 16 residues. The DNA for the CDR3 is TGTGCCAGCTCACCATTTGTGACAGGGAGCACAGATACGCAGTATTTT. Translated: CASSPFVTGSTDTQYF. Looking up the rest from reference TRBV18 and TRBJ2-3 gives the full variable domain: NAGVMQNPRHLVRRRGQEARLRCSPMKGHSHVYWYRQLPEEGLKFMVYLQKENIIDESGMPKERFSAEFPKEGPSILRIQQVVRGDSAAYFCASSPFVTGSTDTQYFGPGTRLTVL.

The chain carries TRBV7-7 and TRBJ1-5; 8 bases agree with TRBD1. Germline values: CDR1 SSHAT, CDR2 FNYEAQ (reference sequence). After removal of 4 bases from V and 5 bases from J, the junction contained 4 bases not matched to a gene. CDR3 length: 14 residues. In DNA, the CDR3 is TGTGCCAGCAGCTCGACAGGGGAGGATCAGCCCCAGCATTTT. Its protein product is CASSSTGEDQPQHF.

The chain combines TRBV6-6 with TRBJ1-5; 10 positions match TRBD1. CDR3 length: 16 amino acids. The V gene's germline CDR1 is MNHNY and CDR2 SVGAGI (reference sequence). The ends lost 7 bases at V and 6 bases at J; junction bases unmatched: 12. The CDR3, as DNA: TGTGCCAGCACTCCAGGGCGGGACAGGGGTAGTCAGCCCCAGCATTTT. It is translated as CASTPGRDRGSQPQHF.

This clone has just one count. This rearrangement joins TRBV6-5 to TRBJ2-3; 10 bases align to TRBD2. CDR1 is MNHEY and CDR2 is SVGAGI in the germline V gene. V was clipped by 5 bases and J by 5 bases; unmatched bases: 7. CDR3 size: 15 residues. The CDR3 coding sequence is TGTGCCAGCAGTCGTCTAGCGGGAGCTAAAGATACGCAGTATTTT. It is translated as CASSRLAGAKDTQYF.

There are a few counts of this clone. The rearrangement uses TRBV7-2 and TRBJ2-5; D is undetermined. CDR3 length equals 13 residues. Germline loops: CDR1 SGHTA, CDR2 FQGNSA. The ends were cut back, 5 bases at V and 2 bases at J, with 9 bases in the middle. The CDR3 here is CASSQELQETQYF. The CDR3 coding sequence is TGTGCCAGCAGCCAAGAGTTGCAAGAGACCCAGTACTTC. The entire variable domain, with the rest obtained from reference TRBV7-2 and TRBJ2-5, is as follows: GAGVSQSPSNKVTEKGKDVELRCDPISGHTALYWYRQSLGQGLEFLIYFQGNSAPDKSGLPSDRFSAERTGGSVSTLTIQRTQQEDSAVYLCASSQELQETQYFGPGTRLLVL.

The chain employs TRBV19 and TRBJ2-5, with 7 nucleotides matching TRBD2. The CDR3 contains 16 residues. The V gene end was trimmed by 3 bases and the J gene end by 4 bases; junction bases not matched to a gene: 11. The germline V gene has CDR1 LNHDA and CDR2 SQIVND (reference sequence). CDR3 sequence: CASSIPRGEGRETQYF. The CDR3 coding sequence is TGTGCCAGTAGTATCCCCCGGGGGGAGGGACGAGAGACCCAGTACTTC.

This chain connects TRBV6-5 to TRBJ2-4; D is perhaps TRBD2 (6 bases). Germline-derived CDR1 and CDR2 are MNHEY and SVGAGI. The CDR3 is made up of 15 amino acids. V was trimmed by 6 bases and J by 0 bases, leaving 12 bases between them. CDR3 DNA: TGTGCCAGCAGGGCGACCGGGGGAGCCAAAAACATTCAGTACTTC. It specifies CASRATGGAKNIQYF.

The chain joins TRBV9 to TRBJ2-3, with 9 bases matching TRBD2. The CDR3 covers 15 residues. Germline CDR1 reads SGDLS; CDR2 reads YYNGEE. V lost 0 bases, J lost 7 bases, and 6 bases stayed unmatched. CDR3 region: CASSVEASGVYTQYF. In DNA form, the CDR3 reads TGTGCCAGCAGCGTAGAGGCTAGCGGGGTATATACGCAGTATTTT. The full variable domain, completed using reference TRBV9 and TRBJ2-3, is DSGVTQTPKHLITATGQRVTLRCSPRSGDLSVYWYQQSLDQGLQFLIQYYNGEERAKGNILERFSAQQFPDLHSELNLSSLELGDSALYFCASSVEASGVYTQYFGPGTRLTVL.

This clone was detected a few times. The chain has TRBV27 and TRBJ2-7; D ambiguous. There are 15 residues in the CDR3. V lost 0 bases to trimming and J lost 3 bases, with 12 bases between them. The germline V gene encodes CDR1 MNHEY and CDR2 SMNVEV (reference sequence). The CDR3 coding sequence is TGTGCCAGCAGTTTATCAGGCAGGATCTACTACGAGCAGTACTTC. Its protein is CASSLSGRIYYEQYF.

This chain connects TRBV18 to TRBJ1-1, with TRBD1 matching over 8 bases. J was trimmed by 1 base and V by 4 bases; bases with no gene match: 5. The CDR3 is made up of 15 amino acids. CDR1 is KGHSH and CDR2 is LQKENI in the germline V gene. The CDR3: CASSRTGQENTEAFF. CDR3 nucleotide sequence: TGTGCCAGCTCACGCACGGGACAGGAGAACACTGAAGCTTTCTTT.

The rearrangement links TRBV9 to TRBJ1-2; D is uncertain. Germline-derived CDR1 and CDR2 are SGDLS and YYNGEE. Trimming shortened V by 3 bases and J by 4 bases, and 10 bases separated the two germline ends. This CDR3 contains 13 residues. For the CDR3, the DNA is TGTGCCAGCAGCGGTGGGCAGCTCTATGGCTACACCTTC. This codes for CASSGGQLYGYTF.

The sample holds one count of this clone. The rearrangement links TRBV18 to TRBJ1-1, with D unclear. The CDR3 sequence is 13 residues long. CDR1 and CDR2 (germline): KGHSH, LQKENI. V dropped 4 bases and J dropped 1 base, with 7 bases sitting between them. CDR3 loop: CASSLSANTEAFF. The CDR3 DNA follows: TGTGCCAGCTCACTGAGTGCGAACACTGAAGCTTTCTTT.

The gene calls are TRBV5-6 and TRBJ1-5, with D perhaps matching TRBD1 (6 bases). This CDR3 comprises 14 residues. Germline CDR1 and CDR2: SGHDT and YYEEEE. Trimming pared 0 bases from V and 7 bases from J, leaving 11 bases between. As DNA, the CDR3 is TGTGCCAGCAGCTTGGTGGGGGCACGACAGCCCCAGCATTTT. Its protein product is CASSLVGARQPQHF.

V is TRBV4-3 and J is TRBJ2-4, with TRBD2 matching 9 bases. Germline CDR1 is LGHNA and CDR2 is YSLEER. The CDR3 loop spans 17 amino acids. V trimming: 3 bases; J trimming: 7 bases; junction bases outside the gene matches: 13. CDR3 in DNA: TGCGCCAGCAGCCAGACCGGACTAGCGACCGAGAAGAACATTCAGTACTTC. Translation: CASSQTGLATEKNIQYF.

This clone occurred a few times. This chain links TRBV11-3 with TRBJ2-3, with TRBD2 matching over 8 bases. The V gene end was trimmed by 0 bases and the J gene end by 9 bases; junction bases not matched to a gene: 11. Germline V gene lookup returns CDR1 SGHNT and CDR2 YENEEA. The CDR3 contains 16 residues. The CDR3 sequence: CASSLDRASGLWTQYF. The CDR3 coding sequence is TGTGCCAGCAGCTTAGATAGAGCTAGCGGGCTCTGGACGCAGTATTTT. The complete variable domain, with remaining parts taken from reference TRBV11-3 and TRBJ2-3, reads EAGVVQSPRYKIIEKKQPVAFWCNPISGHNTLYWYLQNLGQGPELLIRYENEEAVDDSQLPKDRFSAERLKGVDSTLKIQPAELGDSAVYLCASSLDRASGLWTQYFGPGTRLTVL.

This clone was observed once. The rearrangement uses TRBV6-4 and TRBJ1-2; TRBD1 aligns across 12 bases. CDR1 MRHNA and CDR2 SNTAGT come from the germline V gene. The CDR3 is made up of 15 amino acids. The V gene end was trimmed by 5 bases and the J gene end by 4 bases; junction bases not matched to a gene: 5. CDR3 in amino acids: CASSPGTGGVYGYTF. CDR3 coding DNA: TGTGCCAGCAGTCCCGGGACAGGGGGCGTCTATGGCTACACCTTC.

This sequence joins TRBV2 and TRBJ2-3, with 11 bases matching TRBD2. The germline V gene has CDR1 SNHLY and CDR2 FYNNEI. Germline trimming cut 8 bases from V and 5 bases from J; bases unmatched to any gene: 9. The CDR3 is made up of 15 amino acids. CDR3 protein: CASPNSLAGGDTQYF. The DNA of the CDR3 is TGTGCCAGCCCGAATTCGCTAGCGGGAGGAGATACGCAGTATTTT.

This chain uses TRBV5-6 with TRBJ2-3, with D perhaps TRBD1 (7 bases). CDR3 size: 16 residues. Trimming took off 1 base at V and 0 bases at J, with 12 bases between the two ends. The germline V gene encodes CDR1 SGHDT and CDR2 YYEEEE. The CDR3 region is CASSLLRGVSTDTQYF. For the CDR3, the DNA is TGTGCCAGCAGCTTGCTCAGGGGGGTAAGCACAGATACGCAGTATTTT.

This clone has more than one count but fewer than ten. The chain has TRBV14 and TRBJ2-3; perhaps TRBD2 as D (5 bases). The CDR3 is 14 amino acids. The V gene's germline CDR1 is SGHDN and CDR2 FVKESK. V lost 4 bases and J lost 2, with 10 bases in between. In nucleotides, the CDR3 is TGTGCCAGCAGCCCAAGAGGGCTCACAGATACGCAGTATTTT. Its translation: CASSPRGLTDTQYF.

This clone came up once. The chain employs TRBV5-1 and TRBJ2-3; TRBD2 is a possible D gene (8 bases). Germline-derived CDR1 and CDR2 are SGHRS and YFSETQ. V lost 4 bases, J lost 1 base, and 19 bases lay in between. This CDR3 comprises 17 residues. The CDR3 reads CASSILGTAGGTDTQYF. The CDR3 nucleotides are TGCGCCAGCAGCATCCTCGGGACAGCGGGGGGCACAGATACGCAGTATTTT. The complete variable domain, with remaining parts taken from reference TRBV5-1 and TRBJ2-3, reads KAGVTQTPRYLIKTRGQQVTLSCSPISGHRSVSWYQQTPGQGLQFLFEYFSETQRNKGNFPGRFSGRQFSNSRSEMNVSTLELGDSALYLCASSILGTAGGTDTQYFGPGTRLTVL.

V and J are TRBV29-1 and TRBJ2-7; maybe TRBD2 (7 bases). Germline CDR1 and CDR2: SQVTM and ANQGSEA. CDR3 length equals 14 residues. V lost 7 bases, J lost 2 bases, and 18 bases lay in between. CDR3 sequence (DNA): TGCAGCGCCGGGGGAGGGGGGGGAACCTACGAGCAGTACTTC. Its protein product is CSAGGGGGTYEQYF.

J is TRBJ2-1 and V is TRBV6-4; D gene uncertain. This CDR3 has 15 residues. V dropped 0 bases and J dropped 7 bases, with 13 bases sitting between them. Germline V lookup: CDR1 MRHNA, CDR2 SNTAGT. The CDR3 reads CASSDSFSLLNEQFF. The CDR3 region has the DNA TGTGCCAGCAGTGACTCGTTTTCTTTACTAAATGAGCAGTTCTTC.

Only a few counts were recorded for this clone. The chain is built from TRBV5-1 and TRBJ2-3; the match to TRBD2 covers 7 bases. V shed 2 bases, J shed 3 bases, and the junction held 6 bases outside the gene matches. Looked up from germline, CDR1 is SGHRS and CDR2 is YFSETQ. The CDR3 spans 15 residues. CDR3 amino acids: CASSFARGETDTQYF. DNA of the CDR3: TGCGCCAGCAGCTTCGCCCGGGGGGAGACAGATACGCAGTATTTT.

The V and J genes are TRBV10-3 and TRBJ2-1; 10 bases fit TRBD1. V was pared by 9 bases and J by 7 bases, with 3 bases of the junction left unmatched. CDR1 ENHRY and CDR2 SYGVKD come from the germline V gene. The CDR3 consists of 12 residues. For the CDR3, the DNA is TGTGCCATAGGACAGGGGGGGAATGAGCAGTTCTTC. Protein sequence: CAIGQGGNEQFF.

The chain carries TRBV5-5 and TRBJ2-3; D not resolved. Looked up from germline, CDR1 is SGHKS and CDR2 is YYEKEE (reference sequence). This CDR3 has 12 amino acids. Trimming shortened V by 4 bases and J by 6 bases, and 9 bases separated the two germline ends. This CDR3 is CASSSPMDTQYF. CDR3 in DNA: TGTGCCAGCAGCAGCCCAATGGATACGCAGTATTTT. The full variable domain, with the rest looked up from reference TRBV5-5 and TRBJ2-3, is DAGVTQSPTHLIKTRGQQVTLRCSPISGHKSVSWYQQVLGQGPQFIFQYYEKEERGRGNFPDRFSARQFPNYSSELNVNALLLGDSALYLCASSSPMDTQYFGPGTRLTVL.

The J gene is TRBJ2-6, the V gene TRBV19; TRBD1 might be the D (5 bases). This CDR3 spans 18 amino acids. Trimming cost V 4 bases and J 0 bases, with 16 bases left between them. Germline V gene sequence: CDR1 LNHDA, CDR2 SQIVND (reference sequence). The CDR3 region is CASSTRQQTFSGANVLTF. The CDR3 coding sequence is TGTGCCAGTAGTACTCGACAGCAAACCTTCTCTGGGGCCAACGTCCTGACTTTC.

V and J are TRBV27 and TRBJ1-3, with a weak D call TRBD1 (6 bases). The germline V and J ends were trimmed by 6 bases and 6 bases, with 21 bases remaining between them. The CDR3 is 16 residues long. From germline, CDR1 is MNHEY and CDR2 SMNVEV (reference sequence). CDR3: CASSRSVGGAVNTIYF. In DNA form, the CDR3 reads TGTGCCAGCAGCCGATCGGTGGGGGGGGCTGTAAACACCATATATTTT.

The CDR3 DNA sequence: TGTGCCAGTACCGAGGACAGGGACTCCTACAATGAGCAGTTCTTC. This encodes CASTEDRDSYNEQFF. The gene calls are TRBV19 and TRBJ2-1; 8 bases are a match to TRBD1. The germline gives CDR1 LNHDA, CDR2 SQIVND (reference sequence). The V segment lost 7 bases and the J segment 0 bases; nucleotides outside the gene matches: 5. The CDR3 is 15 residues long.